This TCR beta chain was documented in a study of blood T cell repertoires in COVID-19. About the research overall: Sites in the United States, Italy and Spain provided acute and convalescent COVID-19 samples.

The V and J ends lost 5 bases and 2 bases respectively, with 11 bases between them. The CDR3 is made up of 14 amino acids. CDR1 is MNHEY and CDR2 is SVGAGI in the germline V gene. Per the authors' pipeline: Nucleated cell counts were estimated from reference gene primer amplification. Profiling relied on immunoSEQ multiplex PCR, and the TCRdb table lists in-frame clones only, not all of them. V, J and clone size reflect that table, while D and trimming were determined from the DNA. Of some 41,000 clones listed, roughly 90% are singletons. The sequence was obtained from a human donor in a cohort sampled during active COVID-19. The V call is TRBV6-5, the J call TRBJ2-3; D remains unclear. The sample comprised peripheral blood. The CDR3 DNA sequence: TGTGCCAGCAGTCAAAGAGCTTCCACAGATACGCAGTATTTT. Amino acids: CASSQRASTDTQYF.